The clone carrying this TCR beta chain was detected only a few times. Clones were sequenced by immunoSEQ multiplex PCR, and TCRdb holds only the in-frame ones, with some missing. The data hold roughly 40,000 clones, with roughly 86% observed a single time. The sample comes from a study of T cell clones after liver transplantation. Background on the study: Post-transplant blood was tracked for graft-donor-reactive T cell clones identified in a pre-transplant mixed lymphocyte reaction. Third-party-reactive TCRbeta sequences from pre-transplant mixed lymphocyte reactions served as antigen-independent comparators. Standard immunosuppression, with no induction, continued until 12-24 months after transplant.

The receptor was derived from a human patient who received a liver transplant. Some T cells may have originated in the graft donor. Sample: CD4+ T cells from blood, taken 24 months after liver transplant.

The CDR3, as DNA: TGTGCCGGGAATAGCGGGGGGGCCCCCTACAATGAGCAGTTCTTC. Its protein product is CAGNSGGAPYNEQFF. The genes are TRBV5-4 and TRBJ2-1; 11 nucleotides agree with TRBD2. The CDR3 sequence is 15 residues long. Looked up from germline, CDR1 is SGHNT and CDR2 is YYREEE (reference sequence). Trimming cost V 10 bases and J 2 bases; bases outside gene matches: 8.